The next 8 T cell receptor beta chains were all read from a single sample in a study of T-cell reconstitution after alpha-beta-depleted transplantation in children (dated by TCRdb to the mid-2010s). The protocol used for the library was PCR. For sequencing, an Illumina HiSeq 2500 was employed. TCR libraries were prepared with molecular barcoding, using unique molecular identifiers to normalize TCRbeta repertoire quantification. TCRdb itself trimmed the public reads at Q25 with fastp, ran MiXCR and retained productive beta chains. When rows share a CDR3 protein, they turn into one entry using the most common DNA and genes. The sample profile shows roughly 400,000 distinct CDR3 sequences; about a fifth of them were found once. Together, the top ten hold 3.8% of the sample. Sequencing was performed on PBMCs from the stem cell graft donor, taken from the stem cell graft. The receptor set was obtained from a human donor who donated a stem cell graft to a child with acute myeloid leukemia.

This clonotype was counted many times. V usage is TRBV29-1 and J usage is TRBJ2-7; TRBD2 aligns across 11 bases. The CDR3 is made up of 14 amino acids. After removal of 6 bases from V and 7 bases from J, the junction contained 11 bases not matched to a gene. The V gene's germline CDR1 is SQVTM and CDR2 ANQGSEA. The DNA of the CDR3 is TGCAGCGTAGGGTTTACTAGCGGGAGTGGGGAGCAGTACTTC. Its protein is CSVGFTSGSGEQYF.

In this sample, this clonotype turned up many times. The chain joins TRBV12-3 or TRBV12-4 to TRBJ2-1, with D unresolved. CDR3 length: 11 residues. V lost 4 bases and J lost 10, with 8 bases in between. This chain's CDR3 is CASSYLGEQFF. CDR3 bases: TGTGCCAGCAGTTATCTGGGCGAGCAGTTCTTC.

This clonotype turned up a few times. V is TRBV10-3 and J is TRBJ2-7; TRBD1 is a possible D gene (5 bases). The CDR3 consists of 15 residues. The V and J ends lost 6 bases and 2 bases respectively, with 17 bases between them. Per germline, CDR1 ENHRY and CDR2 SYGVKD. The CDR3 loop reads CAIRVFGQETYEQYF. CDR3 DNA sequence: TGTGCCATCAGGGTCTTCGGACAAGAGACCTACGAGCAGTACTTC.

This clonotype was seen a few times. The chain employs TRBV11-2 and TRBJ2-7; TRBD2 aligns across 13 bases. The J segment lost 7 bases and the V segment lost 6 bases, leaving 6 bases of the junction unmatched. CDR1 SGHAT and CDR2 FQNNGV come from the germline V gene. The CDR3 totals 14 residues. Written as DNA, the CDR3 is TGTGCCAGCAGAAAACTAGCGGGAGGGCTTGAGCAGTACTTC. Encoded protein: CASRKLAGGLEQYF.

This sequence joins TRBV10-3 and TRBJ2-1; 14 bases match TRBD2. V was pared by 6 bases and J by 9 bases, with 10 bases of the junction left unmatched. The CDR3 spans 16 residues. Germline assignment: CDR1 ENHRY and CDR2 SYGVKD. CDR3 bases: TGTGCCATCAGGACTAGCGGGAGGGCCGATATCGGTGAGCAGTTCTTC. Its protein product is CAIRTSGRADIGEQFF.

This clonotype was seen more than once but under ten times. V and J are TRBV24-1 and TRBJ2-2; the match to TRBD1 covers 8 bases. The trim removed 9 bases at V and 7 bases at J, leaving 9 bases unmatched. This CDR3 region has 14 residues. CDR1 KGHDR and CDR2 SFDVKD come from the germline V gene. The CDR3 DNA sequence: TGTGCCACCGCCTCCAGGGGGCGCGGCGGGGAGCTGTTTTTT. This codes for CATASRGRGGELFF.

This clonotype was seen more than once but under ten times. The chain links TRBV6-1 to TRBJ2-3; tentatively, D is TRBD2 (6 bases). Germline-derived CDR1 and CDR2 are MNHNS and SASEGT. CDR3 length: 16 amino acids. Trimming removed 7 bases from V and 3 bases from J, with 20 bases in between. CDR3: CASNHIRARGTDTQYF. Here the CDR3 DNA reads TGTGCCAGCAACCATATACGTGCTCGGGGGACAGATACGCAGTATTTT.

This clonotype was counted only a few times. In nucleotides, the CDR3 is TGTGCCAGCTCCGATAGGGGCGAGCAGTACTTC. Translated: CASSDRGEQYF. V usage is TRBV18 and J usage is TRBJ2-7; TRBD1 might be the D (5 bases). The germline V gene encodes CDR1 KGHSH and CDR2 LQKENI. The V end lost 6 bases, the J end lost 6 bases, and 9 bases lay between the germline ends. The CDR3 length is 11 residues. The whole variable domain, filled in from reference TRBV18 and TRBJ2-7, reads NAGVMQNPRHLVRRRGQEARLRCSPMKGHSHVYWYRQLPEEGLKFMVYLQKENIIDESGMPKERFSAEFPKEGPSILRIQQVVRGDSAAYFCASSDRGEQYFGPGTRLTVT.